This T cell receptor beta chain was documented in a study of cytomegalovirus exposure and HLA in healthy donors (dated 2017 in TCRdb). Study-level background: A later analysis indicated that the 95 to 150 validation repertoires were generated on the platform also employed for the approximately 700 repertoires of the first cohort. The aim of the study was to test whether cataloging public T cell receptors could identify signatures of past pathogen exposure. In addition to the first cohort of 500 to 850 subjects, a separate validation cohort of 120 different subjects was used. To predict cytomegalovirus infection status, the study brought together high-throughput TCR immunosequencing, statistical association of individual TCRs with disease status, and machine learning. Results the study describes overall, beyond this receptor: A total of fewer than 200 TCR beta chains were listed by the study as associated with cytomegalovirus. The validation cohort had no HLA typing available for a later analysis, so co-occurrence within that cohort was assessed over all 130 or so repertoires. The classifier was reported to diagnose cytomegalovirus status with high specificity and sensitivity in both the original cohort and the validation cohort. The authors suggested that the approach could potentially be generalized to other disease states and immunological phenotypes. In vitro tests confirmed that three of the cytomegalovirus-associated TCR beta chains recognize cytomegalovirus antigens. Subsequent analysis determined that TCRs grouped into clusters in the first cohort also showed a tendency toward co-occurrence across the 90 to 150 validation repertoires, and roughly 95% of cluster scores exceeded 0. Most TCR sequences were seen in very few donors, while some public TCRs were found in many individuals.

A word on this clone: The antigen it binds to is not known. Qualities for individual bases were not recorded, and no much larger clone is one base off.

Receptors were amplified or captured by the immunoSEQ multiplex PCR assay. The authors processed their data as follows. A statistical classification framework was built to diagnose cytomegalovirus status from the catalog of TCR beta chain sequences. TCRdb re-hosts the immuneACCESS table, in-frame sequences only. Its copies lack some clones; in the studies checked, an unresolved V gene accounts for under half of them, and the cause for the rest is not known. From that table come the V and J calls and clone size; the DNA was used to work out D and trimming. The table for this sample lists approximately 110,000 clones; around 94% of them were counted only once. Over 1% of the sample is taken by the ten largest. The donors were included in the validation cohort of some 120 subjects, a group kept apart from the roughly 730-subject first cohort. Sequenced material: PBMCs. The clonotype originates from a woman aged 18-29 years in good health and CMV-seronegative.

Here is the DNA: TGTGCCAGCAGCCCCCAGGGGGCGGCAGCTGAAGCTTTCTTT. The translation is CASSPQGAAAEAFF. The V gene is TRBV7-9 and the J gene is TRBJ1-1; 8 nucleotides in the junction match TRBD1. From the germline V gene (reference sequence), CDR1 is SEHNR and CDR2 is FQNEAQ. From its cysteine to its phenylalanine, the CDR3 spans 14 amino acids. Only the CDR3 portion is preserved as DNA: 42 bases, with reading frame beginning at the first base. V is trimmed back by 5 bases and J by 6 bases, and the junction contains 8 bases that no gene match accounts for.